This T cell receptor (beta chain) stems from a study of T cells in Graves' hyperthyroidism and ophthalmopathy. Template material for amplifying TCR beta CDR3 regions consisted of RNA transcripts. HTBI primers were used for first-round RT-PCR of the TCR CDR3. TCRdb reprocessed the multiplex PCR reads with MiXCR, giving one entry per CDR3 protein. The table has hundreds of thousands of distinct CDR3 sequences, just under 45% seen once. Regarding this clonotype: No antigen is known for it.

Regarding the study as a whole: In simple terms, a model built on 13 V-J features told ophthalmopathy apart from stable hyperthyroidism. Model-based prediction identified ophthalmopathy a median about 6 months prior to its onset.

A patient was excluded if there was uncontrolled infection, other autoimmune disease, pregnancy or lactation. Clinicians diagnosed patients from clinical symptoms, serum thyroxine and TRAb, thyroid ultrasound and orbital computed tomography. Deletions cut 0 bases from V and 0 bases from J, with 8 bases between. This CDR3 region has 15 residues. The germline V gene encodes CDR1 MNHEY and CDR2 SVGEGT. The clonotype comes from an adult man with Graves' disease, either hyperthyroidism or ophthalmopathy (not recorded which). Sequenced sample: peripheral blood or thyroid tissue (not recorded which). The V and J genes are TRBV6-2 or TRBV6-3 and TRBJ1-1, with a possible D match to TRBD1 (5 bases). The CDR3 reads CASSYSSGLNTEAFF. The CDR3, as DNA: TGTGCCAGCAGTTACTCTTCGGGGCTGAACACTGAAGCTTTCTTT.